The 30 T cell receptor beta chains presented below share a single source sample, sequenced in a study of blood T cell repertoires in COVID-19. Measured with immunoSEQ multiplex PCR; TCRdb has only the in-frame clones, and not every one. This sample yields about 140,000 clones, of which 81% are seen a single time; 7% to 10% belongs to the top ten. Sample: peripheral blood. Every receptor here comes from a human donor in a cohort sampled during active COVID-19.

The chain uses TRBV5-1 and TRBJ1-4; 8 nucleotides match TRBD1. Germline values: CDR1 SGHRS, CDR2 YFSETQ. The CDR3 extends over 14 amino acids. The junction had 1 base not matched to a gene; V was cut back by 1 base and J by 5 bases. CDR3 sequence reads: CASSLSGGNEKLFF. The CDR3 DNA follows: TGCGCCAGCAGCTTGTCAGGGGGCAATGAAAAACTGTTTTTT.

CDR3 coding DNA: TGTGCCACCAGCAGGTTAACTAGCGGAAGAACCACAGATACGCAGTATTTT. It translates to CATSRLTSGRTTDTQYF. This chain uses TRBV15 with TRBJ2-3; 8 bases are a match to TRBD2. The CDR3 covers 17 residues. Trimming at V came to 3 bases and at J to 2 bases, leaving 10 bases not matched to a gene. Germline-derived CDR1 and CDR2 are LNHNV and YYDKDF (reference sequence).

The genes are TRBV6-1 and TRBJ2-7, with D possibly matching TRBD1 (6 bases). The germline CDR1 and CDR2 sequences are MNHNS and SASEGT. The ends were cut back, 3 bases at V and 0 bases at J, with 12 bases in the middle. The CDR3 consists of 15 residues. CDR3 protein: CASSDGTPSSYEQYF. CDR3 nucleotide sequence: TGTGCCAGCAGTGACGGGACACCGAGCTCCTACGAGCAGTACTTC.

The genes are TRBV6-2 or TRBV6-3 and TRBJ1-5; 10 bases align to TRBD1. V trimming: 2 bases; J trimming: 1 base; junction bases outside the gene matches: 8. The CDR3 covers 18 residues. CDR1 is MNHEY, CDR2 SVGEGT, per germline. The CDR3 nucleotides read TGTGCCAGCAGTTACGACGGGACAGGGGCTAGGAGCAATCAGCCCCAGCATTTT. Protein sequence: CASSYDGTGARSNQPQHF.

V gene TRBV27 combines with J gene TRBJ1-4, with D perhaps matching TRBD1 (6 bases). V was trimmed by 5 bases and J by 10 bases, leaving 17 bases between them. CDR3 length: 14 residues. Per the germline V gene, CDR1 is MNHEY and CDR2 is SMNVEV (reference sequence). This CDR3 reads CASSAALTGLKLFF. The CDR3 bases are TGTGCCAGCAGTGCAGCACTAACAGGGTTAAAACTGTTTTTT.

Many counts were recorded for this clone. Distinct nucleotide sequences in the sample also encode this CDR3. The chain carries TRBV7-9 and TRBJ1-5; D is unresolved. V shed 1 base and J shed 0 bases, with 7 bases lying between them. The length of the CDR3 is 15 residues. Germline V gene lookup returns CDR1 SEHNR and CDR2 FQNEAQ (reference sequence). The CDR3 DNA is TGTGCCAGCAGCTTAGGAGGTTATAGCAATCAGCCCCAGCATTTT. As protein: CASSLGGYSNQPQHF.

The sample holds a few counts of this clone. The genes are TRBV24-1 and TRBJ1-1; 7 positions agree with TRBD1. Losses at the gene ends were 8 bases for V and 5 bases for J; bases not matched to a gene: 7. Germline V lookup: CDR1 KGHDR, CDR2 SFDVKD. The CDR3 extends over 13 amino acids. The CDR3 region has the DNA TGTGCCACCACCAAGGGACAGTCAACTGAAGCTTTCTTT. Encoded protein: CATTKGQSTEAFF.

This clone was picked up many times. The rearrangement links TRBV19 to TRBJ2-1; 9 bases are shared with TRBD1. After removal of 5 bases from V and 2 bases from J, the junction contained 7 bases not matched to a gene. Germline values: CDR1 LNHDA, CDR2 SQIVND (reference sequence). CDR3 length equals 16 residues. CDR3 sequence (DNA): TGTGCCAGTAGTTCGGGGACAGGGCGGCCCTACAATGAGCAGTTCTTC. This translates into CASSSGTGRPYNEQFF.

This CDR3 is CATSDSGQGAIEQYF. The CDR3, as DNA: TGTGCCACCAGTGATTCCGGACAGGGGGCGATCGAGCAGTACTTC. V usage is TRBV24-1 and J usage is TRBJ2-7, with 11 bases fitting TRBD1. V gave up 2 bases and J gave up 6 bases; unmatched junction bases: 5. The CDR3 is 15 amino acids. Germline V gives CDR1 KGHDR, CDR2 SFDVKD.

This chain uses TRBV7-7 with TRBJ2-1, with a weak D call TRBD1 (5 bases). Germline CDR1 is SSHAT and CDR2 is FNYEAQ (reference sequence). Trimming shortened V by 1 base and J by 2 bases, and 9 bases separated the two germline ends. The CDR3 has 15 amino acids. The CDR3 DNA reads as TGTGCCAGCAGCTTAGGAAGGGGCCCCTACAATGAGCAGTTCTTC. Encoded protein: CASSLGRGPYNEQFF.

V gene TRBV7-2 combines with J gene TRBJ1-2; D unresolved. The CDR3 covers 15 residues. Trimming removed 5 bases at V and 2 bases at J, with 15 bases between. Germline CDR1 SGHTA, CDR2 FQGNSA. Here the CDR3 reads CASSPRQLRNYGYTF. The CDR3 DNA reads TGTGCCAGCAGCCCCCGGCAGCTGCGGAACTATGGCTACACCTTC.

The rearrangement uses TRBV29-1 and TRBJ1-1; D possibly corresponds to TRBD1 (6 bases). Trimming removed 0 bases at V and 4 bases at J, with 15 bases between. Germline-derived CDR1 and CDR2 are SQVTM and ANQGSEA. This CDR3 spans 15 amino acids. The CDR3 reads CSVEDTGRGGTEAFF. CDR3 bases: TGCAGCGTTGAAGATACGGGGAGAGGGGGCACTGAAGCTTTCTTT.

The chain uses TRBV4-1 and TRBJ2-2; TRBD2 is a possible D gene (5 bases). This CDR3 has 16 residues. The V end lost 1 base, the J end lost 1 base, and 10 bases lay between the germline ends. Per the germline V gene, CDR1 is MGHRA and CDR2 is YSYEKL. CDR3 coding DNA: TGCGCCAGCAGCCAAGTCGAGCGGTTGAACACCGGGGAGCTGTTTTTT. Translating it yields CASSQVERLNTGELFF.

The rearrangement links TRBV27 to TRBJ2-3, with D tentatively TRBD2 (7 bases). The CDR3 is 14 amino acids. Germline V gene data show CDR1 as MNHEY and CDR2 as SMNVEV (reference sequence). V was clipped by 8 bases and J by 5 bases, with 17 bases between them. CDR3 DNA: TGTGCCAGCCGCAGGGCGGGGGCGAAAGATACGCAGTATTTT. This codes for CASRRAGAKDTQYF.

V usage is TRBV1 and J usage is TRBJ2-7; the D call TRBD1 from the table was never checked on the DNA. TRBV1 is marked as a pseudogene. The CDR3 is 16 amino acids. CDR3 nucleotides: TGCACCAGCAGCCAAGACCCGCCCGCAACAACCTACGAGCAGTACTTC. The encoded protein is CTSSQDPPATTYEQYF.

The V and J genes are TRBV7-9 and TRBJ2-7; weak D call: TRBD1 (5 bases). Germline V gene sequence: CDR1 SEHNR, CDR2 FQNEAQ (reference sequence). The length of the CDR3 is 13 residues. V lost 3 bases to trimming and J lost 3 bases, with 9 bases between them. CDR3 region: CASSFQGYYEQYF. CDR3 DNA sequence: TGTGCCAGCAGCTTCCAGGGATACTACGAGCAGTACTTC.

This sequence joins TRBV4-1 and TRBJ1-2; D is unresolved. The CDR3 length is 18 residues. The V and J ends lost 0 bases and 0 bases respectively, with 17 bases between them. In germline, CDR1 is MGHRA, CDR2 YSYEKL. CDR3: CASSQEEGRAVTNYGYTF. CDR3 in DNA: TGCGCCAGCAGCCAAGAGGAGGGAAGGGCAGTTACTAACTATGGCTACACCTTC.

This sequence joins TRBV5-6 and TRBJ1-1; TRBD1 matches 9 bases. The V and J ends lost 1 base and 3 bases, in that order; junction bases with no gene match: 13. The CDR3 has 18 residues. Germline V gene lookup returns CDR1 SGHDT and CDR2 YYEEEE. The CDR3 is CASSLMWEQGALDTEAFF. The CDR3 nucleotides read TGTGCCAGCAGCTTGATGTGGGAACAGGGGGCGCTGGACACTGAAGCTTTCTTT.

This rearrangement joins TRBV5-4 to TRBJ2-7, with 16 nucleotides matching TRBD2. The CDR3 is 16 residues long. J gave up 3 bases and V 4 bases, and 4 bases lay outside the gene matches. Germline V gene data show CDR1 as SGHNT and CDR2 as YYREEE (reference sequence). CDR3 nucleotides: TGTGCCAGCAGCGCGGGACTAGCGGGAGGGTACTACGAGCAGTACTTC. It translates to CASSAGLAGGYYEQYF.

This rearrangement joins TRBV9 to TRBJ1-4; D call uncertain. The CDR3 consists of 14 residues. The germline V and J ends were trimmed by 1 base and 4 bases, with 8 bases remaining between them. CDR1 SGDLS and CDR2 YYNGEE come from the germline V gene. The CDR3: CASSVQAGNEKLFF. The CDR3 nucleotides are TGTGCCAGCAGCGTACAGGCCGGTAATGAAAAACTGTTTTTT.

The CDR3 is CASSKVPRVTSGTRTDTQYF. In nucleotides, the CDR3 is TGTGCCAGCAGCAAAGTCCCTCGGGTGACTAGCGGGACGCGCACAGATACGCAGTATTTT. V and J are TRBV21-1 and TRBJ2-3; TRBD2, the table's D call, was not compared with the DNA. TRBV21-1 is deemed a pseudogene. The CDR3 loop spans 20 amino acids.

The V gene is TRBV7-9, the J gene TRBJ2-5; 10 bases line up with TRBD1. Germline V gene data show CDR1 as SEHNR and CDR2 as FQNEAQ (reference sequence). The CDR3 is made up of 15 amino acids. The J segment lost 6 bases and the V segment lost 5 bases, leaving 9 bases of the junction unmatched. For the CDR3, the DNA is TGTGCCAGCAGCCCAAGCGGGGACAGGGGAAAGACCCAGTACTTC. Protein: CASSPSGDRGKTQYF.

The rearrangement joins TRBV5-1 to TRBJ1-1, with unresolved D. The CDR3 sequence is 14 residues long. The ends were cut back, 5 bases at V and 5 bases at J, with 16 bases in the middle. Germline V gene lookup returns CDR1 SGHRS and CDR2 YFSETQ. CDR3 amino acids: CASSSATPGTEAFF. The CDR3 DNA sequence: TGCGCCAGCAGTTCCGCCACCCCGGGGACTGAAGCTTTCTTT.

The chain links TRBV4-3 to TRBJ1-2; possible D gene TRBD1, 6 bases. Per the germline V gene, CDR1 is LGHNA and CDR2 is YSLEER. V gave up 0 bases and J gave up 2 bases, with 13 bases separating them. This CDR3 has 16 amino acids. CDR3 in amino acids: CASSQEIGRGNYGYTF. CDR3 coding DNA: TGCGCCAGCAGCCAAGAAATTGGTAGGGGGAACTATGGCTACACCTTC.

The chain couples TRBV28 to TRBJ2-6; D gene uncertain. The CDR3 has 16 residues. Germline V gives CDR1 MDHEN, CDR2 SYDVKM. The V and J ends lost 6 bases and 0 bases respectively, with 12 bases between them. The CDR3: CASSPSLGSGANVLTF. The CDR3 nucleotides read TGTGCCAGCAGCCCAAGCCTCGGCTCTGGGGCCAACGTCCTGACTTTC.

This rearrangement joins TRBV6-6 to TRBJ1-1; TRBD1 aligns across 7 bases. This CDR3 is 13 amino acids long. CDR1 is MNHNY, CDR2 SVGAGI, per germline (reference sequence). With V trimmed by 4 bases and J by 3 bases, 2 bases remained unmatched. CDR3 DNA sequence: TGTGCCAGCAGTTCGGACAGGTACACTGAAGCTTTCTTT. Translated, it gives CASSSDRYTEAFF.

The rearrangement uses TRBV5-1 and TRBJ2-7; 16 nucleotides agree with TRBD2. The CDR3 sequence is 18 residues long. The germline gives CDR1 SGHRS, CDR2 YFSETQ. Unmatched junction bases numbered 8, after V lost 3 bases and J lost 2 bases. In DNA, the CDR3 is TGCGCCAGCAGCTCCTCGGGACTAGCGGGAGGGAATCCCTACGAGCAGTACTTC. Residues: CASSSSGLAGGNPYEQYF. The full variable domain, in which reference TRBV5-1 and TRBJ2-7 provide the parts outside the CDR3, is KAGVTQTPRYLIKTRGQQVTLSCSPISGHRSVSWYQQTPGQGLQFLFEYFSETQRNKGNFPGRFSGRQFSNSRSEMNVSTLELGDSALYLCASSSSGLAGGNPYEQYFGPGTRLTVT.

The CDR3 reads CASSQNRAYEQYF. CDR3 DNA: TGTGCCAGCAGCCAGAACCGGGCCTACGAGCAGTACTTC. V is TRBV4-2 and J is TRBJ2-7, with no clear D. CDR1 and CDR2 (germline): LGHNA, YNFKEQ. The length of the CDR3 is 13 residues. V dropped 3 bases and J dropped 2 bases, with 8 bases sitting between them.

The rearrangement links TRBV28 to TRBJ2-5; no clear D. The CDR3 is 14 amino acids. Germline lookup yields CDR1 MDHEN and CDR2 SYDVKM. V was clipped by 1 base and J by 2 bases, with 8 bases between them. The CDR3 loop is CASSLSVGQETQYF. CDR3 in DNA: TGTGCCAGCAGTTTATCTGTCGGTCAAGAGACCCAGTACTTC.

The chain couples TRBV29-1 to TRBJ2-7; D possibly corresponds to TRBD1 (6 bases). V was clipped by 7 bases and J by 2 bases, with 12 bases between them. This CDR3 has 12 amino acids. From germline, CDR1 is SQVTM and CDR2 ANQGSEA. The CDR3 reads CSARRGTYEQYF. CDR3 DNA: TGCAGCGCCCGCAGGGGTACCTACGAGCAGTACTTC.